This TCR beta chain was profiled in a study of shared clonotypes between healthy human individuals. Generated by immunoSEQ multiplex PCR, the TCRdb table keeps only in-frame clones and is missing some. The table includes hundreds of thousands of clones, 80% to 95% detected once. In its sample, this clone was seen once. Naive CD8 isolation took CD45RO-negative cells positively selected for CCR7 and excluded terminally differentiated effector memory CD45RA+ cells. The origin of this receptor is a man aged 25 to 40 in good health. The specimen sequenced was naive CD8+ T cells sorted from blood.

The CDR3 sequence is CASSYSNPKGTGGYTF. CDR3 nucleotides: TGTGCCAGCAGTTACTCGAACCCAAAGGGTACAGGAGGCTACACCTTC. The V call is TRBV6-5, the J call TRBJ1-2, with D possibly being TRBD1 (5 bases). Germline loops: CDR1 MNHEY, CDR2 SVGAGI. V lost 0 bases and J lost 8, with 19 bases in between. This CDR3 is 16 amino acids long.